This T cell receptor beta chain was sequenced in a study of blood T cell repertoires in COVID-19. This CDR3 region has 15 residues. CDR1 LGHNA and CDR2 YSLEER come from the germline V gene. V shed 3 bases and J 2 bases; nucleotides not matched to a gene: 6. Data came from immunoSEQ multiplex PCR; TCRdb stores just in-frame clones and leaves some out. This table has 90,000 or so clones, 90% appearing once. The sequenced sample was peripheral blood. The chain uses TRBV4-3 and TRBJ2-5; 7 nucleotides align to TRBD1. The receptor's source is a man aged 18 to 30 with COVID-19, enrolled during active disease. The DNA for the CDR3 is TGCGCCAGCAGCCAGACCTCAGGGGGACAAGAGACCCAGTACTTC. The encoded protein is CASSQTSGGQETQYF.